One sample yielded the 9 T cell receptor beta chains listed below, sequenced in a study of cytomegalovirus exposure and HLA in healthy donors. The repertoire was sequenced with immunoSEQ multiplex PCR; TCRdb's copy has only in-frame clones and lacks some. Of about 240,000 clones in the sample, around 88% are singletons; the top ten hold 0.95% to 1.5%. The sequenced sample consisted of PBMCs. Receptors were obtained from a woman aged 30 to 39 in good health and CMV-seropositive.

V and J are TRBV5-6 and TRBJ2-1, with 12 bases lining up with TRBD2. CDR1 SGHDT and CDR2 YYEEEE come from the germline V gene. The V segment lost 5 bases and the J segment 10 bases; nucleotides outside the gene matches: 13. This CDR3 comprises 16 residues. The CDR3 here is CASSSLAGGGFWEQFF. For the CDR3, the DNA is TGTGCCAGCAGTTCCCTAGCGGGGGGGGGATTTTGGGAGCAGTTCTTC.

This chain uses TRBV7-3 with TRBJ2-1, with 11 bases fitting TRBD2. The trim removed 3 bases at V and 7 bases at J, leaving 5 bases unmatched. The CDR3 totals 15 residues. Looked up from germline, CDR1 is SGHTA and CDR2 is FQGTGA. CDR3 amino acids: CASSFLAGGRNEQFF. CDR3 nucleotide sequence: TGTGCCAGCAGCTTCCTAGCGGGAGGTAGGAATGAGCAGTTCTTC.

This chain joins TRBV7-3 and TRBJ2-1; the D gene is possibly TRBD1 (5 bases). Trimming took 4 bases from V and 10 from J, leaving 14 bases between them. Germline V lookup: CDR1 SGHTA, CDR2 FQGTGA. This CDR3 is 13 amino acids long. Here the CDR3 DNA reads TGTGCCAGCAGCTCGCGACCTGACAGCGAGCAGTTCTTC. Protein product: CASSSRPDSEQFF. Variable domain in full (rest from reference TRBV7-3 and TRBJ2-1): GAGVSQTPSNKVTEKGKYVELRCDPISGHTALYWYRQSLGQGPEFLIYFQGTGAADDSGLPNDRFFAVRPEGSVSTLKIQRTERGDSAVYLCASSSRPDSEQFFGPGTRLTVL.

This rearrangement joins TRBV4-1 to TRBJ1-4; 7 nucleotides align to TRBD1. The germline gives CDR1 MGHRA, CDR2 YSYEKL. The CDR3 has 18 amino acids. With V trimmed by 5 bases and J by 3 bases, 15 bases remained unmatched. CDR3: CASSSGTEDYLANEKLFF. The CDR3 DNA reads TGCGCCAGCAGCTCCGGGACAGAGGATTATTTAGCTAATGAAAAACTGTTTTTT.

This chain uses TRBV7-9 with TRBJ2-5; D is undetermined. Germline V lookup: CDR1 SEHNR, CDR2 FQNEAQ (reference sequence). The germline V and J ends were trimmed by 0 bases and 2 bases, with 13 bases remaining between them. The CDR3 runs 16 residues. The CDR3: CASSLARPLVQETQYF. The CDR3 coding sequence is TGTGCCAGCAGCTTAGCGCGTCCCCTAGTGCAAGAGACCCAGTACTTC.

The genes are TRBV6-4 and TRBJ2-1; TRBD2 matches 8 bases. The CDR3 runs 15 residues. The ends lost 3 bases at V and 8 bases at J; junction bases unmatched: 9. In germline, CDR1 is MRHNA, CDR2 SNTAGT. The CDR3 sequence: CASSELAEVGDEQFF. CDR3 in DNA: TGTGCCAGCAGTGAACTAGCGGAGGTCGGAGATGAGCAGTTCTTC.

The rearrangement links TRBV28 to TRBJ1-2, with a tentative D call TRBD1 (5 bases). Trimming removed 7 bases from V and 4 bases from J, with 34 bases in between. Germline CDR1 is MDHEN and CDR2 is SYDVKM. CDR3 length: 20 residues. The CDR3 loop is CASNPDQGRAKPHSGYGYTF. DNA for the CDR3: TGTGCCAGCAACCCAGACCAGGGAAGGGCAAAACCCCATTCAGGCTATGGCTACACCTTC.

The genes are TRBV18 and TRBJ2-7, with TRBD2 identical over 7 bases. Losses at the gene ends were 3 bases for V and 1 base for J; bases not matched to a gene: 9. This CDR3 is 16 amino acids long. From germline, CDR1 is KGHSH and CDR2 LQKENI. The CDR3 reads CASSPSTGGRSYEQYF. The CDR3 region has the DNA TGTGCCAGCTCACCGAGTACGGGAGGTAGGTCCTACGAGCAGTACTTC.

The genes are TRBV18 and TRBJ1-1; 7 bases map to TRBD1. This CDR3 has 15 amino acids. The germline V gene has CDR1 KGHSH and CDR2 LQKENI. Germline trimming cut 5 bases from V and 3 bases from J; bases unmatched to any gene: 9. For the CDR3, the DNA is TGTGCCAGCTCAAGAGGGGGCGAAGTTGACACTGAAGCTTTCTTT. Its translation is CASSRGGEVDTEAFF.